Below are 9 T cell receptor beta chains sequenced from a single sample in a study of blood T cell repertoires in COVID-19. The assay was immunoSEQ multiplex PCR, and TCRdb's table has in-frame clones only and misses some. Of over 250,000 clones detected, approximately 92% appear once; the ten largest clones hold about 2.5%. Sequenced sample: peripheral blood. The receptors originated from a person between 18 and 30 years old with COVID-19, enrolled during active disease.

The chain joins TRBV19 to TRBJ2-3; 8 nucleotides agree with TRBD2. The CDR3 extends over 14 amino acids. Per germline, CDR1 LNHDA and CDR2 SQIVND (reference sequence). V lost 10 bases, J lost 0 bases, and 6 bases stayed unmatched. Written as DNA, the CDR3 is TGTGCCACCAAGCGGGAGAGAAGCACAGATACGCAGTATTTT. Protein sequence: CATKRERSTDTQYF.

The rearrangement joins TRBV3-1 (or the pseudogene TRBV3-2) to TRBJ2-2; 16 bases are a match to TRBD2. The CDR3 is 18 residues long. With 5 bases clipped from V and 4 bases from J, the junction kept 7 bases outside the gene matches. CDR1 is LGHDT, CDR2 YNNKEL, per germline (reference sequence). DNA of the CDR3: TGTGCCAGCAGCTTGGGACTAGCGGGAGGGCCGGGCACCGGGGAGCTGTTTTTT. Translated, it gives CASSLGLAGGPGTGELFF.

The sample holds one count of this clone. V and J are TRBV28 and TRBJ1-5; D not resolved. The CDR3 runs to 13 residues. Between the trimmed V and J ends, which lost 9 bases and 1 base, there was a span of 10 bases. CDR1 and CDR2 (germline): MDHEN, SYDVKM. As DNA, the CDR3 is TGTGCCAGTAGAGAGGGAAGCAATCAGCCCCAGCATTTT. Its translation is CASREGSNQPQHF.

The genes are TRBV4-3 and TRBJ2-2; D call uncertain. The CDR3 totals 15 residues. Germline-derived CDR1 and CDR2 are LGHNA and YSLEER. Deletions cut 0 bases from V and 4 bases from J, with 9 bases between. The DNA of the CDR3 is TGCGCCAGCAGCCAAGATGGGCCCCTCACCGGGGAGCTGTTTTTT. Amino acid sequence: CASSQDGPLTGELFF.

V is TRBV5-1 and J is TRBJ2-2; a possible D gene is TRBD1 (5 bases). The CDR3 loop spans 16 amino acids. V was trimmed by 3 bases and J by 2 bases, leaving 14 bases between them. Germline CDR1 and CDR2: SGHRS and YFSETQ. CDR3 sequence reads: CASSSRDSPNTGELFF. The CDR3 DNA is TGCGCCAGCAGCTCCAGAGACAGCCCCAACACCGGGGAGCTGTTTTTT.

The genes are TRBV28 and TRBJ1-2, with 8 bases identical to TRBD1. Germline trimming cut 5 bases from V and 4 bases from J; bases unmatched to any gene: 12. Germline CDR1 MDHEN, CDR2 SYDVKM. The CDR3 totals 16 residues. The CDR3 DNA reads as TGTGCCAGCAGTCTGCATTCAGGGGGCTTGGGCTATGGCTACACCTTC. As protein: CASSLHSGGLGYGYTF.

The chain recombines TRBV4-2 with TRBJ2-2; 10 bases match TRBD2. With 0 bases clipped from V and 7 bases from J, the junction kept 20 bases outside the gene matches. The germline CDR1 and CDR2 sequences are LGHNA and YNFKEQ. This CDR3 contains 21 residues. This CDR3 reads CASSQDPPGGKREGPHGELFF. In nucleotides, the CDR3 is TGTGCCAGCAGCCAAGATCCCCCGGGGGGGAAGCGGGAGGGCCCTCACGGGGAGCTGTTTTTT.

The chain has TRBV7-2 and TRBJ1-1, with no clear D. Germline CDR1 reads SGHTA; CDR2 reads FQGNSA. The CDR3 loop spans 14 amino acids. V was trimmed by 5 bases and J by 3 bases, leaving 13 bases between them. CDR3 DNA sequence: TGTGCCAGCAGCAATACTGGAGGAGACACTGAAGCTTTCTTT. Its translation: CASSNTGGDTEAFF.

The genes are TRBV7-8 and TRBJ2-5; tentatively, D is TRBD2 (7 bases). In germline, CDR1 is SGHVS, CDR2 FQNEAQ. The CDR3 is made up of 14 amino acids. The V end lost 5 bases, the J end lost 5 bases, and 15 bases lay between the germline ends. In nucleotides, the CDR3 is TGTGCCAGCAGCCTCCCGGGGGGCCTGGAGACCCAGTACTTC. It translates to CASSLPGGLETQYF.